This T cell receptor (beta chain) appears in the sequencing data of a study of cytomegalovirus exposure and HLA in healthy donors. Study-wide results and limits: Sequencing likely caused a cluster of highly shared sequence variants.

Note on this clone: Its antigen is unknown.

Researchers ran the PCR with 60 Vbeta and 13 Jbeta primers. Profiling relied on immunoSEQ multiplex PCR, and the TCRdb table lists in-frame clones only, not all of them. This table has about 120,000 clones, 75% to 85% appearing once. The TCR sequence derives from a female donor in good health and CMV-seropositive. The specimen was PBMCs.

The CDR3 region has the DNA TGTGCCACCCGTCAAGGAGGAGGGAATGAGCAGTTCTTC. Amino acids: CATRQGGGNEQFF. The chain links TRBV6-1 to TRBJ2-1, with a possible D match to TRBD2 (6 bases). The V end lost 10 bases, the J end lost 7 bases, and 17 bases lay between the germline ends. The germline CDR1 and CDR2 sequences are MNHNS and SASEGT. The CDR3 runs 13 residues.